The 5 T cell receptor beta chains presented below share a single source sample, sequenced in a study of shared clonotypes between healthy human individuals. TCRdb's table, derived via immunoSEQ multiplex PCR, lists solely in-frame clones and lacks some. This table has about 320,000 clones, roughly 87% appearing once. Sample: memory CD8+ T cells sorted from blood. The sample's subset: CD45RO+ cells pooled with CCR7-negative TemRA cells. These receptors were collected from a man aged 18 to 30 in good health.

Worth noting for this clone: Other DNA sequences in this specimen translate into the identical CDR3. The V and J genes are TRBV5-6 and TRBJ2-7; no firm D call. V gave up 2 bases and J gave up 1 base, with 10 bases separating them. This CDR3 is 14 amino acids long. CDR1 and CDR2 from the germline V gene are SGHDT and YYEEEE. The CDR3 DNA sequence: TGTGCCAGCAGCTTTGGTGGGCCGTCCTACGAGCAGTACTTC. This translates into CASSFGGPSYEQYF.

CDR3 sequence: CASTFPYSDEQFF. The DNA for the CDR3 is TGCGCCAGCACCTTTCCTTACTCGGATGAGCAGTTCTTC. The chain recombines TRBV5-1 with TRBJ2-1; D remains unclear. The CDR3 is 13 residues long. The germline V and J ends were trimmed by 6 bases and 8 bases, with 15 bases remaining between them. Germline V gene sequence: CDR1 SGHRS, CDR2 YFSETQ.

The rearrangement links TRBV18 to TRBJ1-1; 7 bases line up with TRBD1. The CDR3 has 13 residues. Germline V gene sequence: CDR1 KGHSH, CDR2 LQKENI. The V and J ends lost 4 bases and 5 bases, in that order; junction bases with no gene match: 4. The CDR3 sequence is CASSLNRGTEAFF. As DNA, the CDR3 is TGTGCCAGCTCACTAAACAGGGGAACTGAAGCTTTCTTT.

The chain couples TRBV19 to TRBJ2-7, with D perhaps TRBD1 (5 bases). The CDR3 length is 13 residues. The germline V gene encodes CDR1 LNHDA and CDR2 SQIVND (reference sequence). V was cut by 6 bases and J by 0 bases, with 9 bases left in between. CDR3: CASSLTVSYEQYF. CDR3 in DNA: TGTGCCAGTAGCCTGACAGTCTCCTACGAGCAGTACTTC.

The gene calls are TRBV28 and TRBJ1-1; D remains unclear. CDR3 length: 11 amino acids. Per germline, CDR1 MDHEN and CDR2 SYDVKM. V lost 3 bases to trimming and J lost 5 bases, with 4 bases between them. The CDR3 nucleotides read TGTGCCAGCAGTTTCCGTACTGAAGCTTTCTTT. It yields the protein CASSFRTEAFF.